The source of this T cell receptor beta chain is a study of T cells in Graves' hyperthyroidism and ophthalmopathy. V lost 5 bases and J 6 bases, leaving 13 bases between the germline ends. The length of the CDR3 is 13 residues. Germline V CDR1 and CDR2: MNHEY, SMNVEV (reference sequence). Using RNA transcripts as the source, TCR beta CDR3 regions were amplified. In the first-round RT-PCR of the TCR CDR3, the HTBI primer set was used. TCRdb itself ran the multiplex PCR reads through MiXCR, one entry per CDR3 protein. The top ten hold approximately 3.8% of the sample, which has 600,000 to 650,000 distinct CDR3 sequences, 15% to 20% seen once. This clonotype was observed a few times. Its antigen is currently unknown. General study points: Appearing also in blood were most of the thyroid clonotypes expanded above 0.001.

The rearrangement links TRBV27 to TRBJ1-1, with D unclear. The origin of this receptor is a woman between 25 and 40 years old with Graves' hyperthyroidism. Source material: blood. This CDR3 reads CASSLAPNAEAFF. As DNA, the CDR3 is TGTGCCAGCAGTCTCGCCCCTAACGCTGAAGCTTTCTTT.